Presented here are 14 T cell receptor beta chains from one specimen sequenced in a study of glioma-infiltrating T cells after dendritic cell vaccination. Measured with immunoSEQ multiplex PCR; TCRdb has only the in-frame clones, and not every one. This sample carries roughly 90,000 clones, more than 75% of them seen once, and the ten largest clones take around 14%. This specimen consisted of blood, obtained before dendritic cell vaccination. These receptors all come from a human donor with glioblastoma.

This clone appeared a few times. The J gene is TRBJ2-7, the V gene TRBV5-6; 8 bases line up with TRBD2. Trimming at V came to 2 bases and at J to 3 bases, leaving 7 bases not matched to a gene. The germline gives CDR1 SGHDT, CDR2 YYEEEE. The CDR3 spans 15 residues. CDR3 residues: CASSLRTSLLYEQYF. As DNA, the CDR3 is TGTGCCAGCAGCTTACGGACTAGCCTCCTCTACGAGCAGTACTTC.

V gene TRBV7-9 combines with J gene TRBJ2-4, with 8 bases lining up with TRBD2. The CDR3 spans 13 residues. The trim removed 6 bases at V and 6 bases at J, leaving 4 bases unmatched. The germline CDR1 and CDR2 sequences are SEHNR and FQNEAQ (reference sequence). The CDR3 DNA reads TGTGCCAGCAGACGGGGGGGCGGAAACATTCAGTACTTC. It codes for CASRRGGGNIQYF.

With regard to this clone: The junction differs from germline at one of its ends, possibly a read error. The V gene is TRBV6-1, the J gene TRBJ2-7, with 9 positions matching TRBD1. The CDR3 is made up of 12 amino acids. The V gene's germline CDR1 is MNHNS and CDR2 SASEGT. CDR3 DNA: TGTGCCAGCAGTATAACAGGGGGCCTCGCTTGCTTC. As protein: CASSITGGLACF.

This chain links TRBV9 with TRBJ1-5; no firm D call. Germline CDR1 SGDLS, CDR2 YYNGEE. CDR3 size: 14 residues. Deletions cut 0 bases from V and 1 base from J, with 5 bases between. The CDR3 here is CASSVDWSNQPQHF. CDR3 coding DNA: TGTGCCAGCAGCGTAGACTGGAGCAATCAGCCCCAGCATTTT.

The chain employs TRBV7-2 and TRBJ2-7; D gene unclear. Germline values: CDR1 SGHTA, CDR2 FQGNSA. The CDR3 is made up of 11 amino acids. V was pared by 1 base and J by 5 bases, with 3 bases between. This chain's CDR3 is CASSLVNEQYF. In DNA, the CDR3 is TGTGCCAGCAGCTTAGTTAACGAGCAGTACTTC.

CDR3 sequence: CASSPGDYNEQFF. The CDR3 bases are TGTGCCAGCAGTCCGGGAGATTACAATGAGCAGTTCTTC. This chain uses TRBV6-5 with TRBJ2-1, with D possibly TRBD2 on 6 matching bases. The CDR3 loop spans 13 amino acids. The germline CDR1 and CDR2 sequences are MNHEY and SVGAGI. With 5 bases removed from V and 4 bases from J, the gap between germline ends came to 9 bases.

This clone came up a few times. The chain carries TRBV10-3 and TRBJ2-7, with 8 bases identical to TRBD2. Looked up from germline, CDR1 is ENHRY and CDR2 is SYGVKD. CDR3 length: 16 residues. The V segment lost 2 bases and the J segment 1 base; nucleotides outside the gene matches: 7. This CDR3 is CAISEGPSGPSYEQYF. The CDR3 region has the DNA TGTGCCATCAGTGAGGGCCCTAGCGGGCCATCCTACGAGCAGTACTTC.

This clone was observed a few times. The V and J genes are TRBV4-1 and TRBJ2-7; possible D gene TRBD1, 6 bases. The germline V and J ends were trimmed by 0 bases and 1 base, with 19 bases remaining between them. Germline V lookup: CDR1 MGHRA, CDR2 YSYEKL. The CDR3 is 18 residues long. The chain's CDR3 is CASSQEKRNRAGSYEQYF. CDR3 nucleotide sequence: TGCGCCAGCAGCCAAGAAAAGCGGAACAGGGCTGGGTCCTACGAGCAGTACTTC.

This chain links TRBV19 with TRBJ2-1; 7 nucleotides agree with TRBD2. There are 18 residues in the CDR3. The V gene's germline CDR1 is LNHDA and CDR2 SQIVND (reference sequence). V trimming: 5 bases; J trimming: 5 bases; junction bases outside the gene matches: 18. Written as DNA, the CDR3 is TGTGCCAGTAGTTCCCGTAAGGGGAGGGACTCGGAAAACAATGAGCAGTTCTTC. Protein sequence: CASSSRKGRDSENNEQFF.

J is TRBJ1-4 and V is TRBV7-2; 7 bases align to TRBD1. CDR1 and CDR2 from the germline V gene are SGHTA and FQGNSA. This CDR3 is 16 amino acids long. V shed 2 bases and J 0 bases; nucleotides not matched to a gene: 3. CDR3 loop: CASSLFQGATNEKLFF. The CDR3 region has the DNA TGTGCCAGCAGCTTATTCCAGGGGGCAACTAATGAAAAACTGTTTTTT. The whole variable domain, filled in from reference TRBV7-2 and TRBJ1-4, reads GAGVSQSPSNKVTEKGKDVELRCDPISGHTALYWYRQSLGQGLEFLIYFQGNSAPDKSGLPSDRFSAERTGGSVSTLTIQRTQQEDSAVYLCASSLFQGATNEKLFFGSGTQLSVL.

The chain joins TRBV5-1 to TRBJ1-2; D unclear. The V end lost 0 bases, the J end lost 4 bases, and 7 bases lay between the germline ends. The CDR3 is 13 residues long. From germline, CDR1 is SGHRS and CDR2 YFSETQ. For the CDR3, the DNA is TGCGCCAGCAGCTTGGGTATCCGCTATGGCTACACCTTC. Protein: CASSLGIRYGYTF. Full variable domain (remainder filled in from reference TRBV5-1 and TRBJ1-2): KAGVTQTPRYLIKTRGQQVTLSCSPISGHRSVSWYQQTPGQGLQFLFEYFSETQRNKGNFPGRFSGRQFSNSRSEMNVSTLELGDSALYLCASSLGIRYGYTFGSGTRLTVV.

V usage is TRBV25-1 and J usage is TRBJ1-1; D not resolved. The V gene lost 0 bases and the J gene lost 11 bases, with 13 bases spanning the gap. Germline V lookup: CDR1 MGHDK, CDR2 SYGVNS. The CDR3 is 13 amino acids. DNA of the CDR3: TGTGCCAGCAGTGAATATTTTAGGACTGTGGCTTTCTTT. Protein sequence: CASSEYFRTVAFF. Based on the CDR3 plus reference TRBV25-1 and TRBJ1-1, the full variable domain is EADIYQTPRYLVIGTGKKITLECSQTMGHDKMYWYQQDPGMELHLIHYSYGVNSTEKGDLSSESTVSRIRTEHFPLTLESARPSHTSQYLCASSEYFRTVAFFGQGTRLTVV.

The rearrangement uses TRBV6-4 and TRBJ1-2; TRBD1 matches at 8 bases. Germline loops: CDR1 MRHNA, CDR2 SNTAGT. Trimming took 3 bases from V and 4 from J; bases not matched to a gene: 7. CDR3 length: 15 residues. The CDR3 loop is CASSEETGVGYGYTF. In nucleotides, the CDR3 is TGTGCCAGCAGTGAAGAGACAGGGGTTGGCTATGGCTACACCTTC.

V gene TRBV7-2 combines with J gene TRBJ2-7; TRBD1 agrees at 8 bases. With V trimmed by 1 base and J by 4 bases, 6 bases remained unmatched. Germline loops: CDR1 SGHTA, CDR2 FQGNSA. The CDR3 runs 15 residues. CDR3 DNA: TGTGCCAGCAGCTTAGGACAGGGGAATCTTTACGAGCAGTACTTC. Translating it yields CASSLGQGNLYEQYF.